This entry lists 3 T cell receptor beta chains sequenced from one sample in a study of blood T cell repertoires in COVID-19. Sequencing used immunoSEQ multiplex PCR; TCRdb keeps in-frame clones, though not all of them. The sample consists of 88,000 or so clones, over 75% of them appearing once. The source material was peripheral blood. These receptors originate from a man in his 60s with acute or convalescent COVID-19.

The chain links TRBV11-3 to TRBJ2-1; 7 nucleotides line up with TRBD2. The CDR3 spans 15 residues. Germline V gene lookup returns CDR1 SGHNT and CDR2 YENEEA. V lost 1 base and J lost 0; bases outside the gene matches: 0. The CDR3 coding sequence is TGTGCCAGCAGCTTAGCGGGAGGCTCCTACAATGAGCAGTTCTTC. Protein product: CASSLAGGSYNEQFF.

V and J are TRBV5-8 and TRBJ2-7, with 13 bases fitting TRBD2. Germline assignment: CDR1 SGHTS and CDR2 YDEGEE. V lost 4 bases, J lost 7 bases, and 11 bases stayed unmatched. This CDR3 spans 16 amino acids. The CDR3 region has the DNA TGTGCCAGCAGCCCGGGAGGGACTAGCGGGGTTCGAGAGCAGTACTTC. Encoded protein: CASSPGGTSGVREQYF.

This rearrangement joins TRBV2 to TRBJ1-4; tentatively, D is TRBD1 (5 bases). This CDR3 has 14 amino acids. The germline CDR1 and CDR2 sequences are SNHLY and FYNNEI. V lost 6 bases to trimming and J lost 2 bases, with 10 bases between them. In nucleotides, the CDR3 is TGTGCCAGCAGAAAGGACATCACTAATGAAAAACTGTTTTTT. Protein product: CASRKDITNEKLFF.